A single sample gave rise to the 22 T cell receptor beta chains below, sequenced in a study of long-term antiretroviral therapy in people with HIV. Running of the v3.0 immunoSEQ assay took place at survey level. TCRdb's copy holds only in-frame clones and misses some; the assay was immunoSEQ multiplex PCR. The table has some 15,000 clones, about 84% seen once; the top ten hold roughly 15%. The specimen was unsorted PBMCs, collected 1.8 years before starting antiretroviral therapy. Receptors were obtained from a woman aged 40-49 years with HIV.

This chain uses TRBV27 with TRBJ2-2, with TRBD1 matching over 7 bases. J lost 5 bases, V lost 6 bases, and 15 bases had no gene match. The CDR3 covers 17 residues. The V gene's germline CDR1 is MNHEY and CDR2 SMNVEV (reference sequence). CDR3 sequence reads: CASRRDSGLSGTGELFF. The CDR3 DNA follows: TGTGCCAGCAGACGGGACAGCGGCTTATCTGGTACCGGGGAGCTGTTTTTT.

The CDR3 loop is CASSYRDSGLGEQFF. In DNA, the CDR3 is TGTGCCAGCAGCTACCGGGACAGCGGTCTAGGTGAGCAGTTCTTC. The chain is built from TRBV7-9 and TRBJ2-1; 7 bases are shared with TRBD1. J was trimmed by 9 bases and V by 4 bases; bases with no gene match: 12. Per germline, CDR1 SEHNR and CDR2 FQNEAQ (reference sequence). The CDR3 is 15 amino acids.

The gene calls are TRBV28 and TRBJ2-1; unclear D gene. V was pared by 9 bases and J by 1 base, with 16 bases between. Per the germline V gene, CDR1 is MDHEN and CDR2 is SYDVKM. The CDR3 spans 15 residues. The CDR3 region is CASTTGASSYNEQFF. The DNA for the CDR3 is TGTGCCAGTACCACCGGAGCTAGTTCCTACAATGAGCAGTTCTTC.

The V call is TRBV7-9, the J call TRBJ2-7; perhaps TRBD2 as D (7 bases). V lost 7 bases, J lost 6 bases, and 16 bases lay in between. The CDR3 is 13 amino acids. CDR1 and CDR2 from the germline V gene are SEHNR and FQNEAQ (reference sequence). CDR3: CASTVGGGAEQYF. For the CDR3, the DNA is TGTGCCAGCACCGTGGGGGGGGGCGCCGAGCAGTACTTC.

This chain joins TRBV27 and TRBJ2-1, with D unresolved. V lost 0 bases and J lost 7, with 10 bases in between. CDR3 size: 14 residues. Germline V lookup: CDR1 MNHEY, CDR2 SMNVEV (reference sequence). CDR3 bases: TGTGCCAGCAGTTTATCCAGTTGGGGTAATGAGCAGTTCTTC. Its translation: CASSLSSWGNEQFF.

The genes are TRBV6-5 and TRBJ2-3, with unresolved D. The V end was cut by 0 bases, the J end by 1 base, with 8 bases between. The germline V gene has CDR1 MNHEY and CDR2 SVGAGI. This CDR3 is built from 15 residues. In DNA form, the CDR3 reads TGTGCCAGCAGTTACTCGGGTGTCGGCACAGATACGCAGTATTTT. Translation gives CASSYSGVGTDTQYF.

This rearrangement joins TRBV7-9 to TRBJ1-1; D uncertain. This CDR3 contains 12 residues. The germline V and J ends were trimmed by 2 bases and 13 bases, with 14 bases remaining between them. CDR1 SEHNR and CDR2 FQNEAQ come from the germline V gene (reference sequence). In DNA form, the CDR3 reads TGTGCCAGCAGCTTATCGCAGGACGTCATTTTCTTT. Translation: CASSLSQDVIFF. Supplemented by reference TRBV7-9 and TRBJ1-1, the full variable domain reads DTGVSQNPRHKITKRGQNVTFRCDPISEHNRLYWYRQTLGQGPEFLTYFQNEAQLEKSRLLSDRFSAERPKGSFSTLEIQRTEQGDSAMYLCASSLSQDVIFFGQGTRLTVV.

The genes are TRBV19 and TRBJ2-3; 11 bases are a match to TRBD2. CDR1 and CDR2 from the germline V gene are LNHDA and SQIVND (reference sequence). This CDR3 comprises 18 residues. Trimming cost V 4 bases and J 0 bases; bases outside gene matches: 9. The DNA for the CDR3 is TGTGCCAGTAGTACCTCGGCGGGGACTAGCGGTAGCACAGATACGCAGTATTTT. Its protein is CASSTSAGTSGSTDTQYF.

The V and J genes are TRBV6-6 and TRBJ1-2; 8 nucleotides align to TRBD1. Germline trimming cut 5 bases from V and 3 bases from J; bases unmatched to any gene: 8. CDR1 and CDR2 from the germline V gene are MNHNY and SVGAGI (reference sequence). The CDR3 is made up of 15 amino acids. CDR3 amino acids: CASSDAGGADYGYTF. CDR3 DNA: TGTGCCAGCAGTGACGCAGGGGGCGCGGACTATGGCTACACCTTC.

This clone was observed a few times. The rearrangement joins TRBV9 to TRBJ2-1; the D gene is possibly TRBD2 (6 bases). This CDR3 spans 16 amino acids. The V gene's germline CDR1 is SGDLS and CDR2 YYNGEE. The germline V and J ends were trimmed by 0 bases and 2 bases, with 12 bases remaining between them. The CDR3 DNA follows: TGTGCCAGCAGCGTAGATGGCGGGATCACCTACAATGAGCAGTTCTTC. Its protein product is CASSVDGGITYNEQFF.

The chain is built from TRBV2 and TRBJ2-6; 7 bases line up with TRBD1. Germline CDR1 SNHLY, CDR2 FYNNEI. There are 16 residues in the CDR3. V trimming: 4 bases; J trimming: 4 bases; junction bases outside the gene matches: 7. Here the CDR3 DNA reads TGTGCCAGCAGTGTGACAGGGCCGTCCGGGGCCAACGTCCTGACTTTC. It yields the protein CASSVTGPSGANVLTF. The whole variable domain, remainder taken from reference TRBV2 and TRBJ2-6, is EPEVTQTPSHQVTQMGQEVILRCVPISNHLYFYWYRQILGQKVEFLVSFYNNEISEKSEIFDDQFSVERPDGSNFTLKIRSTKLEDSAMYFCASSVTGPSGANVLTFGAGSRLTVL.

This clone showed up just once. The chain employs TRBV5-4 and TRBJ2-7; TRBD2 matches 10 bases. The CDR3 runs 14 residues. V gave up 5 bases and J gave up 4 bases; unmatched junction bases: 6. Germline V lookup: CDR1 SGHNT, CDR2 YYREEE (reference sequence). This CDR3 is CASRPSGGLYEQYF. For the CDR3, the DNA is TGTGCCAGCAGGCCTAGCGGGGGACTTTACGAGCAGTACTTC.

This clone has a handful of counts. This CDR3 reads CASSLVGAAGELFF. The DNA of the CDR3 is TGTGCCAGCAGCTTAGTCGGAGCGGCCGGGGAGCTGTTTTTT. This rearrangement joins TRBV7-9 to TRBJ2-2; weak D call: TRBD2 (5 bases). The germline V and J ends were trimmed by 1 base and 6 bases, with 9 bases remaining between them. CDR3 length: 14 amino acids. The V gene's germline CDR1 is SEHNR and CDR2 FQNEAQ (reference sequence).

This clone was detected a few times. The J gene is TRBJ1-3, the V gene TRBV28; 9 bases are shared with TRBD1. CDR3 length equals 14 residues. Germline-derived CDR1 and CDR2 are MDHEN and SYDVKM. V shed 9 bases, J shed 8 bases, and the junction held 11 bases outside the gene matches. The CDR3, as DNA: TGTGCCAGTCAAACGGGACAGGGAACTGACACCATATATTTT. It is translated as CASQTGQGTDTIYF.

This chain uses TRBV6-4 with TRBJ2-2, with D perhaps matching TRBD2 (6 bases). This CDR3 is 14 amino acids long. Germline V gene lookup returns CDR1 MRHNA and CDR2 SNTAGT. V lost 4 bases and J 5 bases, leaving 11 bases between the germline ends. The CDR3 loop reads CASSAEGSTGELFF. CDR3 sequence (DNA): TGTGCCAGCAGTGCGGAGGGGAGTACCGGGGAGCTGTTTTTT.

This clone was picked up a small number of times. J is TRBJ2-1 and V is TRBV5-1, with a possible D match to TRBD2 (5 bases). The CDR3 length is 11 residues. The germline V and J ends were trimmed by 4 bases and 10 bases, with 9 bases remaining between them. Germline CDR1 and CDR2: SGHRS and YFSETQ. The CDR3 nucleotides read TGCGCCAGCAGCAGCGGTGGGGAGCAGTTCTTC. This encodes CASSSGGEQFF.

The chain has TRBV2 and TRBJ1-5; the D gene is possibly TRBD1 (6 bases). The CDR3 has 15 residues. Germline V lookup: CDR1 SNHLY, CDR2 FYNNEI. The V and J ends lost 3 bases and 11 bases respectively, with 20 bases between them. The CDR3, as DNA: TGTGCCAGCAGTGAGGGGACACCAACTTATGGAGCCCAGCATTTT. Encoded protein: CASSEGTPTYGAQHF.

In DNA form, the CDR3 reads TGTGCCAGCAGTGAGGGTCTGGGGGGAAAACTGTTTTTT. The encoded protein is CASSEGLGGKLFF. The chain recombines TRBV2 with TRBJ1-4; a weak D match, TRBD1 (5 bases). The CDR3 has 13 residues. Germline V lookup: CDR1 SNHLY, CDR2 FYNNEI. The ends were cut back, 3 bases at V and 10 bases at J, with 12 bases in the middle.

This clone is classed as medium-sized. This rearrangement joins TRBV6-1 to TRBJ1-2; D uncertain. CDR3 length: 10 amino acids. Germline assignment: CDR1 MNHNS and CDR2 SASEGT. V lost 11 bases, J lost 4 bases, and 8 bases lay in between. CDR3 sequence reads: CASGPYGYTF. The CDR3 bases are TGTGCCTCAGGACCCTATGGCTACACCTTC.

The genes are TRBV27 and TRBJ2-7, with TRBD2 matching over 9 bases. CDR1 and CDR2 (germline): MNHEY, SMNVEV (reference sequence). The J segment lost 2 bases and the V segment lost 4 bases, leaving 9 bases of the junction unmatched. CDR3 length equals 16 residues. CDR3 protein: CASSSIAGVITYEQYF. In DNA, the CDR3 is TGTGCCAGCAGTTCAATAGCGGGAGTTATTACCTACGAGCAGTACTTC.

The chain has TRBV29-1 and TRBJ2-6, with TRBD2 matching 7 bases. CDR3 length: 17 residues. The junction had 9 bases not matched to a gene; V was cut back by 3 bases and J by 1 base. In germline, CDR1 is SQVTM, CDR2 ANQGSEA. For the CDR3, the DNA is TGCAGCGTTGAGTGGGGGACTAAGCTTTCTGGGGCCAACGTCCTGACTTTC. Residues: CSVEWGTKLSGANVLTF.

The CDR3 sequence is CASSQVLGGTEAFF. In DNA form, the CDR3 reads TGCGCCAGCAGCCAAGTTTTGGGGGGCACTGAAGCTTTCTTT. V and J are TRBV4-1 and TRBJ1-1, with D possibly being TRBD1 (5 bases). The CDR3 is made up of 14 amino acids. V was shortened by 1 base and J by 4 bases, with 10 bases between the two germline ends. In germline, CDR1 is MGHRA, CDR2 YSYEKL.